Below are 21 T cell receptor beta chains sequenced from a single sample in a study of cytomegalovirus exposure and HLA in healthy donors. 13 Jbeta primers and 60 Vbeta primers were used for the PCR. The assay was immunoSEQ multiplex PCR, and TCRdb's table has in-frame clones only and misses some. Recorded here are under 40,000 clones; the top ten clones represent about 1.9%. Material for sequencing was PBMCs. Every receptor here comes from a woman between 40 and 50 years old in good health and CMV-seropositive.

The chain recombines TRBV2 with TRBJ1-2, with 7 positions matching TRBD1. This CDR3 contains 17 residues. Germline CDR1 reads SNHLY; CDR2 reads FYNNEI. V shed 6 bases and J 0 bases; nucleotides not matched to a gene: 13. The CDR3 nucleotides are TGTGCCAGCAGACCGCTTGGACAGGACCAAGCTAACTATGGCTACACCTTC. This encodes CASRPLGQDQANYGYTF.

Measured by frequency, this clone is medium-sized. The chain is built from TRBV7-9 and TRBJ1-3; TRBD1 might be the D (5 bases). V shed 5 bases and J shed 7 bases, with 18 bases lying between them. Germline values: CDR1 SEHNR, CDR2 FQNEAQ (reference sequence). This CDR3 is 15 amino acids long. The CDR3 region has the DNA TGTGCCAGCAGCCGTTCAGGGAACTCCTGGAACACCATATATTTT. Translated, it gives CASSRSGNSWNTIYF.

This chain connects TRBV9 to TRBJ2-3; unclear D gene. CDR3 length: 14 amino acids. Trimming shortened V by 4 bases and J by 1 base, and 10 bases separated the two germline ends. Germline V gene sequence: CDR1 SGDLS, CDR2 YYNGEE. The CDR3 DNA sequence: TGTGCCAGCAGCTCGTCCCCGGGCACAGATACGCAGTATTTT. It yields the protein CASSSSPGTDTQYF.

The gene calls are TRBV9 and TRBJ2-7, with 8 nucleotides matching TRBD2. CDR3 length: 18 residues. With 4 bases clipped from V and 0 bases from J, the junction kept 15 bases outside the gene matches. The germline V gene has CDR1 SGDLS and CDR2 YYNGEE. The CDR3 nucleotides are TGTGCCAGCAGCCCCCGAGCCGGGACTAGGGTCGGCTCCTACGAGCAGTACTTC. It yields the protein CASSPRAGTRVGSYEQYF.

In DNA form, the CDR3 reads TGTGCCAGCAGTACAGGGCCGGACACTGAAGCTTTCTTT. It translates to CASSTGPDTEAFF. The chain uses TRBV2 and TRBJ1-1, with a tentative D call TRBD1 (6 bases). Trimming stripped 5 bases from V and 3 bases from J, with 10 bases between. CDR1 and CDR2 (germline): SNHLY, FYNNEI. The CDR3 has 13 amino acids.

The V and J genes are TRBV7-8 and TRBJ2-1, with D possibly matching TRBD2 (6 bases). The germline V gene has CDR1 SGHVS and CDR2 FQNEAQ. This CDR3 is 14 amino acids long. Deletions cut 5 bases from V and 8 bases from J, with 16 bases between. The CDR3 region is CASSQLGGADEQFF. The DNA of the CDR3 is TGTGCCAGCAGCCAACTTGGAGGGGCCGATGAGCAGTTCTTC. Filled out from reference TRBV7-8 and TRBJ2-1, the complete variable domain reads GAGVSQSPRYKVAKRGQDVALRCDPISGHVSLFWYQQALGQGPEFLTYFQNEAQLDKSGLPSDRFFAERPEGSVSTLKIQRTQQEDSAVYLCASSQLGGADEQFFGPGTRLTVL.

This chain links TRBV6-6 with TRBJ2-2; possibly TRBD1 for D (6 bases). This CDR3 is 16 amino acids long. V gave up 2 bases and J gave up 4 bases, with 14 bases separating them. Germline V gene data show CDR1 as MNHNY and CDR2 as SVGAGI (reference sequence). CDR3 loop: CASSYDRSQGTGELFF. For the CDR3, the DNA is TGTGCCAGCAGTTACGACAGGTCTCAAGGCACCGGGGAGCTGTTTTTT.

The chain couples TRBV15 to TRBJ2-1; TRBD2 agrees at 11 bases. V lost 0 bases and J lost 8; bases outside the gene matches: 9. This CDR3 spans 17 amino acids. Per germline, CDR1 LNHNV and CDR2 YYDKDF (reference sequence). The CDR3 coding sequence is TGTGCCACCAGCAGAGATCTTGGGACTAGCGGTCGGGATGAGCAGTTCTTC. This encodes CATSRDLGTSGRDEQFF.

A remark on this clone: Additional DNA sequences in this sample encode the identical CDR3. This chain connects TRBV4-3 to TRBJ2-3; 13 bases map to TRBD2. CDR3 size: 18 residues. CDR1 LGHNA and CDR2 YSLEER come from the germline V gene. V trimming: 0 bases; J trimming: 3 bases; junction bases outside the gene matches: 6. CDR3 nucleotides: TGCGCCAGCAGCCAAGAACTAGCGGGAGGGCCCGGAACAGATACGCAGTATTTT. This gives the protein CASSQELAGGPGTDTQYF.

J is TRBJ2-2 and V is TRBV5-6, with D hard to call. The CDR3 extends over 13 amino acids. Trimming took off 0 bases at V and 8 bases at J, with 8 bases between the two ends. Germline V gene data show CDR1 as SGHDT and CDR2 as YYEEEE. The CDR3 DNA reads as TGTGCCAGCAGCTTGGCACAACCGGGGGAGCTGTTTTTT. Protein sequence: CASSLAQPGELFF.

This chain uses TRBV19 with TRBJ2-6, with 8 bases identical to TRBD1. The CDR3 loop spans 17 amino acids. V lost 5 bases and J lost 0; bases outside the gene matches: 6. Germline V gene data show CDR1 as LNHDA and CDR2 as SQIVND (reference sequence). For the CDR3, the DNA is TGTGCCAGTAGTTCAGGGGGCGCGAGCTCTGGGGCCAACGTCCTGACTTTC. Translated: CASSSGGASSGANVLTF.

This chain links TRBV28 with TRBJ2-3; the match to TRBD2 covers 8 bases. The ends lost 8 bases at V and 6 bases at J; junction bases unmatched: 7. Germline V lookup: CDR1 MDHEN, CDR2 SYDVKM. The CDR3 length is 13 residues. CDR3 sequence (DNA): TGTGCCAGCTCTATCCCGGGAGGGGATACGCAGTATTTT. Protein: CASSIPGGDTQYF. The full variable domain, rest sourced from reference TRBV28 and TRBJ2-3, is DVKVTQSSRYLVKRTGEKVFLECVQDMDHENMFWYRQDPGLGLRLIYFSYDVKMKEKGDIPEGYSVSREKKERFSLILESASTNQTSMYLCASSIPGGDTQYFGPGTRLTVL.

This chain uses TRBV5-1 with TRBJ2-2; tentative D call: TRBD2 (6 bases). The germline CDR1 and CDR2 sequences are SGHRS and YFSETQ. V was shortened by 4 bases and J by 2 bases, with 12 bases between the two germline ends. The CDR3 extends over 15 amino acids. The CDR3 here is CASSGEAGNTGELFF. The CDR3 DNA sequence: TGCGCCAGCAGCGGGGAAGCGGGTAACACCGGGGAGCTGTTTTTT.

The genes are TRBV30 and TRBJ2-5; 11 bases map to TRBD2. Germline CDR1 is GTSNPN and CDR2 is SVGIG (reference sequence). Trimming cost V 0 bases and J 5 bases; bases outside gene matches: 2. This CDR3 comprises 14 residues. The CDR3 is CAWSVASGRETQYF. The CDR3 region has the DNA TGTGCCTGGAGTGTAGCTAGCGGGAGGGAGACCCAGTACTTC.

The chain's CDR3 is CASSIGGQAFF. The CDR3 DNA sequence: TGTGCCAGCAGCATTGGGGGCCAAGCTTTCTTT. V usage is TRBV7-9 and J usage is TRBJ1-1; a weak D match, TRBD1 (6 bases). V lost 5 bases and J 9 bases, leaving 10 bases between the germline ends. The CDR3 has 11 amino acids. Germline values: CDR1 SEHNR, CDR2 FQNEAQ (reference sequence).

The rearrangement uses TRBV13 and TRBJ2-7; a weak D match, TRBD2 (5 bases). The CDR3 length is 17 residues. Germline V gene lookup returns CDR1 PRHDT and CDR2 FYEKMQ (reference sequence). Trimming shortened V by 0 bases and J by 3 bases, and 18 bases separated the two germline ends. The CDR3 DNA reads TGTGCCAGCAGCTTAGGCTTCGGTGTAGCGCCAAACTACGAGCAGTACTTC. Translated: CASSLGFGVAPNYEQYF.

The rearrangement links TRBV27 to TRBJ2-3; a possible D gene is TRBD2 (6 bases). V was clipped by 5 bases and J by 6 bases, with 12 bases between them. Per the germline V gene, CDR1 is MNHEY and CDR2 is SMNVEV (reference sequence). The CDR3 is 13 residues long. The CDR3 loop is CASSPWGVDTQYF. The DNA for the CDR3 is TGTGCCAGCAGTCCTTGGGGGGTGGATACGCAGTATTTT.

The chain has TRBV28 and TRBJ1-2; 9 nucleotides match TRBD1. V was clipped by 5 bases and J by 4 bases; unmatched bases: 8. The CDR3 loop spans 15 amino acids. Germline CDR1 reads MDHEN; CDR2 reads SYDVKM. The DNA of the CDR3 is TGTGCCAGCAGTAAACCGGGACAGGGAATCTATGGCTACACCTTC. This gives the protein CASSKPGQGIYGYTF.

The chain combines TRBV7-8 with TRBJ1-1, with TRBD1 matching over 7 bases. CDR3 length: 17 residues. The V gene end was trimmed by 1 base and the J gene end by 0 bases; junction bases not matched to a gene: 8. CDR1 is SGHVS, CDR2 FQNEAQ, per germline. CDR3 region: CASSLGRGRYMNTEAFF. The CDR3 DNA reads TGTGCCAGCAGCTTAGGGAGGGGGCGATACATGAACACTGAAGCTTTCTTT.

CDR3 nucleotide sequence: TGTGCCATCAGTGAAAAAGGACAGGGGGACGAGCAGTACTTC. It encodes CAISEKGQGDEQYF. V is TRBV10-3 and J is TRBJ2-7, with TRBD1 matching 10 bases. The ends lost 3 bases at V and 5 bases at J; junction bases unmatched: 4. Per the germline V gene, CDR1 is ENHRY and CDR2 is SYGVKD. The CDR3 extends over 14 amino acids.

The chain couples TRBV4-2 to TRBJ2-5; 9 nucleotides align to TRBD2. The J call may not be correct, given that the DNA end is closer to TRBJ2-7. This CDR3 has 16 amino acids. Germline values: CDR1 LGHNA, CDR2 YNFKEQ. The CDR3 loop is CASSQDFVAGDYEQYF. As DNA, the CDR3 is TGTGCCAGCAGCCAAGATTTCGTAGCGGGGGACTACGAGCAGTACTTC.